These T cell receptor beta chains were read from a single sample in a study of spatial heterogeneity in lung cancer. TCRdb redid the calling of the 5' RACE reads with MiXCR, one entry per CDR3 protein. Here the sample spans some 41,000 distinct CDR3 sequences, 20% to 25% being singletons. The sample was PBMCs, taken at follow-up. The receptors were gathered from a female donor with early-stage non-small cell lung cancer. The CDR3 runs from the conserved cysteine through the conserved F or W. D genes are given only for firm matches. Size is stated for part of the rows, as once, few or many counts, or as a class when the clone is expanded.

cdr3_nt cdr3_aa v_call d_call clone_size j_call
TGCAGTGCTAGAGGGATCGGGCAGCCCCAGCATTTT CSARGIGQPQHF TRBV20-1 NA many TRBJ1-5
TGTGCCATCAGTGAGCCCGACAGCTATGGCTACACCTTC CAISEPDSYGYTF TRBV10-3 NA few TRBJ1-2
TGTGCCAGCAGCTTAAACGAGCGGGGGGGAGGCACAGATACGCAGTATTTT CASSLNERGGGTDTQYF TRBV7-6 TRBD2 NA TRBJ2-3
TGTGCCAGCAGCCTCCGGGACACCTTAATAGCTAACTATGGCTACACCTTC CASSLRDTLIANYGYTF TRBV6-5 NA many TRBJ1-2
TGCAGTGCTGGACTAGCGGGAGTGGACGAGCAGTACTTC CSAGLAGVDEQYF TRBV20-1 TRBD2 few TRBJ2-7
TGCGCCAGCAGTGAGATAAGGCAGGGCGAGCAGTTCTTC CASSEIRQGEQFF TRBV10-1 NA NA TRBJ2-1
TGTGCCAGCAGCTTAACTCTGGCGGGAGAGCAGTTCTTC CASSLTLAGEQFF TRBV7-3 NA NA TRBJ2-1
TGTGCCAGCAGCTTGCTTGGGGGCGTATCCTATGGCTACACCTTC CASSLLGGVSYGYTF TRBV5-5 NA few TRBJ1-2
TGCAGCGTTGAACAGGGGGCGAGCACAGATACGCAGTATTTT CSVEQGASTDTQYF TRBV29-1 TRBD1 medium-sized TRBJ2-3
TGTGCCAGCAGCTTAGCCCGGAGGGGCTACGCCGGGGAGCTGTTTTTT CASSLARRGYAGELFF TRBV7-9 NA NA TRBJ2-2
TGTGCCAGCTCACCATCGCCGAACACAGATACGCAGTATTTT CASSPSPNTDTQYF TRBV18 NA many TRBJ2-3
TGTGCCAGCAGCCAATTAGGGCAGTCCACTGAAGCTTTCTTT CASSQLGQSTEAFF TRBV16 NA many TRBJ1-1
TGTGCCAGCAGTTTATTTATCCCGGGGTCAGGGGGCTACACCTTC CASSLFIPGSGGYTF TRBV12-3/TRBV12-4 NA many TRBJ1-2
TGTGCCAGCAGTTACCCAGGGAGAAGGACAGCTGAAGCTTTCTTT CASSYPGRRTAEAFF TRBV6-2/TRBV6-3 NA NA TRBJ1-1
TGCGCCAGCAGCTTAAGCGGGGGTGGGTACAATGAGCAGTTCTTC CASSLSGGGYNEQFF TRBV5-1 TRBD2 many TRBJ2-1
TGCAGTGCTAGTGAGGTGGGCCCTAACTATGGCTACACCTTC CSASEVGPNYGYTF TRBV20-1 NA NA TRBJ1-2
TGTGCCAGCAGCCAGAGGGGGGTAAATCAGCCCCAGCATTTT CASSQRGVNQPQHF TRBV7-8 NA NA TRBJ1-5
TGTGCCAGTACGTCAGGAGGCCCTTATGGCTACACCTTC CASTSGGPYGYTF TRBV19 NA NA TRBJ1-2
TGCGCCAGCAGCTCCACACGTAACGAGCAGTACTTC CASSSTRNEQYF TRBV5-1 NA few TRBJ2-7
TGTGCCAGCAGTGAACCCGCAACTAGCGGGGGAACCCAATACACCGGGGAGCTGTTTTTT CASSEPATSGGTQYTGELFF TRBV2 TRBD2 few TRBJ2-2
TGTGCCAGCAGCCGAAATCGGGATAATTCACCCCTCCACTTT CASSRNRDNSPLHF TRBV5-4 NA NA TRBJ1-6
TGCAGTGCCCCGACAGGGGGTTTCGACGAGCAGTACTTC CSAPTGGFDEQYF TRBV20-1 TRBD1 NA TRBJ2-7
TGCAGTGCTAGTCCAGCGGGGGAGGTGAAAGAGACCCAGTACTTC CSASPAGEVKETQYF TRBV20-1 TRBD2 many TRBJ2-5
TGTGCCAGCCTTTTCGGGGAGAACACTGAAGCTTTCTTT CASLFGENTEAFF TRBV12-3/TRBV12-4 NA NA TRBJ1-1
TGTGCCAGCAGCCGGGACAGGGGTTATGGCTACACCTTC CASSRDRGYGYTF TRBV12-3/TRBV12-4 TRBD1 NA TRBJ1-2
TGTGCCAGCAGCTTCAGTTTCTATGGCTACACCTTC CASSFSFYGYTF TRBV6-2/TRBV6-3 NA NA TRBJ1-2
TGTGCCAGCAGTCAACCCGGGACTAGCGGGAAAGAGACCCAGTACTTC CASSQPGTSGKETQYF TRBV7-9 TRBD2 many TRBJ2-5
TGTGCCAGCAGCTTGAAGGGACTAGCTGGTACGGATGAGCAGTTCTTC CASSLKGLAGTDEQFF TRBV5-4 TRBD2 many TRBJ2-1
TGCAGTGCTCTCCTACCTCGAATGCGGGAGACCCAGTACTTC CSALLPRMRETQYF TRBV20-1 NA NA TRBJ2-5
TGCGCCAGCAGCTTGGAGGCGTCCAAAGAAGAGACCCAGTACTTC CASSLEASKEETQYF TRBV5-1 NA many TRBJ2-5
TGTGCCAGCAGTAGCCTTCGCAATCAGCCCCAGCATTTT CASSSLRNQPQHF TRBV12-3/TRBV12-4 NA NA TRBJ1-5
TGTGCCAGCAGCCCGTCGGGATGGACCCTGAAAAACATTCAGTACTTC CASSPSGWTLKNIQYF TRBV12-3/TRBV12-4 NA few TRBJ2-4
TGTGCCACCACCCTTGCTGGGTCGAACACCGGGGAGCTGTTTTTT CATTLAGSNTGELFF TRBV19 NA many TRBJ2-2
TGTGCCAGCAGCTTGGCTGGGTATCAGCCCCAGCATTTT CASSLAGYQPQHF TRBV5-6 NA few TRBJ1-5
TGCGCCAGCAGTACCGGGACGAGCAGCGGGGAGCTGTTTTTT CASSTGTSSGELFF TRBV10-1 NA NA TRBJ2-2
TGCAGCGGGGGACAGGGGGCCTTGAACACTGAAGCTTTCTTT CSGGQGALNTEAFF TRBV29-1 TRBD1 NA TRBJ1-1
TGTGCCAGCAACAGGGGGTCGACCGGGGAGCTGTTTTTT CASNRGSTGELFF TRBV28 TRBD1 NA TRBJ2-2
TGCAGTGCTCACGGCCTTCTCCACGAGCAGTACTTC CSAHGLLHEQYF TRBV20-1 NA many TRBJ2-7
TGTGCCAGCACCCTATTAGGGAGCTCCTTCTCTGGGGCCAACGTCCTGACTTTC CASTLLGSSFSGANVLTF TRBV7-9 NA NA TRBJ2-6
TGTGCCAGCGGTCCCTTAGCGGGAGGGCCTGGCGATACGCAGTATTTT CASGPLAGGPGDTQYF TRBV21-1 NA NA TRBJ2-3
TGCAGTGGGGAGGGACAGGGGATCAATGAGCAGTTCTTC CSGEGQGINEQFF TRBV20-1 TRBD1 NA TRBJ2-1
TGTGCCAGCAGTAAGGTATTAACAGGGGGCACTGAAGCTTTCTTT CASSKVLTGGTEAFF TRBV12-3/TRBV12-4 TRBD1 few TRBJ1-1
TGTGCCAGCAGCCTAAGTCGGGACGGGTATGGCTACACCTTC CASSLSRDGYGYTF TRBV3-1 NA NA TRBJ1-2
TGTGCCAGCAGCTTAGTAGCGGGGGGCACAGATACGCAGTATTTT CASSLVAGGTDTQYF TRBV7-2 TRBD2 NA TRBJ2-3
TGTGCCAGCACCTTGGGGGGGAGCGAACGGTATGAGCAGTTCTTC CASTLGGSERYEQFF TRBV11-2 TRBD2 many TRBJ2-1
TGCAGTGCTAATCGGCCCGAAGTGTGGAATGAGCAGTTCTTC CSANRPEVWNEQFF TRBV20-1 NA few TRBJ2-1
TGCGCCAGCAGCGAACAGGGTACCATCGGGGAGCTGTTTTTT CASSEQGTIGELFF TRBV5-1 NA NA TRBJ2-2
TGCAGTGCTAGCCCACGACCCATAGGCCCCACCTACGAGCAGTACTTC CSASPRPIGPTYEQYF TRBV20-1 NA few TRBJ2-7